This TCR beta chain was captured by sequencing in a study of cytomegalovirus exposure and HLA in healthy donors. This CDR3 has 13 amino acids. Deletions cut 0 bases from V and 3 bases from J, with 6 bases between. Germline V gives CDR1 SGHDT, CDR2 YYEEEE. The primer mix had 60 Vbeta and 13 Jbeta primers. Using immunoSEQ multiplex PCR, the repertoire was profiled, and TCRdb retains in-frame clones only, with some absent. Of around 100,000 clones in the sample, about 66% were seen once. The V gene is TRBV5-6, the J gene TRBJ1-1; D remains ambiguous. Source material: PBMCs. This sequence originates from a man aged 30 to 45 in good health and CMV-seronegative. CDR3 in amino acids: CASSLGGDTEAFF. The CDR3 DNA sequence: TGTGCCAGCAGCTTGGGGGGAGACACTGAAGCTTTCTTT.